The next 2 T cell receptor beta chains were all read from a single sample in a study of cytomegalovirus exposure and HLA in healthy donors listed by TCRdb under 2017. Library creation used the immunoSEQ multiplex PCR assay. TCRdb took over this immuneACCESS table, retaining in-frame rearrangements with V and J assigned. Such tables are incomplete; in checked studies, under half of the missing clones stem from an unresolved V gene, and the remainder is unexplained. The sample records 95,000 to 120,000 clones, under 85% of which are singletons. The top ten clones comprise around 2.7% of the sample. Sequenced material: PBMCs. These receptors were collected from a woman between 18 and 30 years old in good health and CMV-seronegative.

This rearrangement joins TRBV2 to TRBJ1-2; D is possibly TRBD1 (5 bases). The CDR3 length is 17 residues. CDR1 and CDR2 from the germline V gene are SNHLY and FYNNEI. Deletions cut 2 bases from V and 2 bases from J, with 18 bases between. This CDR3 reads CASSENIPGRVNYGYTF. CDR3 nucleotides: TGTGCCAGCAGTGAAAATATTCCGGGCAGGGTAAACTATGGCTACACCTTC.

This clone was detected once. The chain is built from TRBV5-1 and TRBJ2-1; TRBD2 matches 7 bases. V gave up 0 bases and J gave up 4 bases; unmatched junction bases: 7. This CDR3 has 16 amino acids. Germline V gene data show CDR1 as SGHRS and CDR2 as YFSETQ. DNA of the CDR3: TGCGCCAGCAGCTTGGTTGGTAGCGGGTTATACAATGAGCAGTTCTTC. Its protein product is CASSLVGSGLYNEQFF.